These T cell receptor beta chains were read from a single sample in a study of CD8 T cells in Susac syndrome. Each CDR3 protein is one row after TCRdb ran MiXCR on the immunoSEQ multiplex PCR reads. The sample yields about 180,000 distinct CDR3 sequences, approximately 96% seen once. Specimen: CD4+ T cells from PBMCs. Every receptor here comes from a human donor with multiple sclerosis. CDR3s include the opening cysteine and the closing phenylalanine or tryptophan. The D gene is left open where the match is weak. Size is stated for part of the rows, as once, few or many counts, or as a class when the clone is expanded.

>TRBJ2-7|NA|TRBD1|TRBV11-2
TGTGCCAGCAGCACCGGAGACAGGGTTTTATTCTCCTACGAGCAGTACTTC
CASSTGDRVLFSYEQYF
>TRBJ2-1|NA|NA|TRBV21-1
TGTGCCAGCAGAGCCAGTGAGCAGTTCTTC
CASRASEQFF
>TRBJ2-7|few|NA|TRBV27
TGTGCCAGCAGTTTAGTTGGGGTCTACGAGCAGTACTTC
CASSLVGVYEQYF
>TRBJ2-7|NA|TRBD2|TRBV7-2
TGTGCCAGCAGCGGTTCTAGCGGGGTCTCCTACGAGCAGTACTTC
CASSGSSGVSYEQYF
>TRBJ2-4|NA|NA|TRBV6-2/TRBV6-3
TGTGCCAGCAGTTACCGCGGGACATTAGCCAAAAACATTCAGTACTTC
CASSYRGTLAKNIQYF
>TRBJ2-1|NA|NA|TRBV27
TGTGCCAGCAGTTTTAGACCCTACAATGAGCAGTTCTTC
CASSFRPYNEQFF
>TRBJ1-1|NA|TRBD1|TRBV20-1
TGCAGTGCTATACAGGGGGCGAGGGTGACTGAAGCTTTCTTT
CSAIQGARVTEAFF
>TRBJ1-2|NA|NA|TRBV29-1
TGCAGCGTTGAAGGTGTCGGGACCCGGAGAGGGGGCTACACCTTC
CSVEGVGTRRGGYTF
>TRBJ1-1|NA|TRBD1|TRBV5-4
TGTGCCAGCAGCTTGGCAGGAGGGGGCTCTGAAGCTTTCTTT
CASSLAGGGSEAFF
>TRBJ2-7|once|TRBD2|TRBV20-1
TGCAGTGCCCCCAAGGGGAGGGACGAGCAGTACTTC
CSAPKGRDEQYF
>TRBJ2-5|NA|NA|TRBV30
TGTGCCTGGAGTGCCTCGGAGACCCAGTACTTC
CAWSASETQYF
>TRBJ1-5|NA|TRBD1|TRBV12-3/TRBV12-4
TGTGCCAGCAGTCAACAGGGGGACCGGAATCAGCCCCAGCATTTT
CASSQQGDRNQPQHF
>TRBJ2-7|NA|NA|TRBV5-4
TGTGCCAGCAGCCCCGACAGAGCCTACGAGCAGTACTTC
CASSPDRAYEQYF
>TRBJ2-7|NA|NA|TRBV12-3/TRBV12-4
TGTGCCAGCAGTCCAGGGTTCGAGCAGTACTTC
CASSPGFEQYF
>TRBJ2-3|NA|TRBD2|TRBV6-2/TRBV6-3
TGTGCCAGCAGTCCCTGGGTAGCGGGGCCCACAGATACGCAGTATTTT
CASSPWVAGPTDTQYF
>TRBJ1-2|NA|NA|TRBV30
TGTGCCTGGATCGACCCCCCCCCGTTGAACTTCTATGGCTACACCTTC
CAWIDPPPLNFYGYTF
>TRBJ2-1|NA|NA|TRBV7-3
TGTGCCAGCAGCTCCTCAGTCTGGGATGAGCAGTTCTTC
CASSSSVWDEQFF
>TRBJ1-4|NA|TRBD1|TRBV30
TGTGCCTGGAGTCCCGGACAGGGCGGGGAGGAAAAACTGTTTTTT
CAWSPGQGGEEKLFF
>TRBJ2-2|NA|TRBD1|TRBV24-1
TGTGCCACCAGCCAGGGACAGGGAACCGGGGAGCTGTTTTTT
CATSQGQGTGELFF
>TRBJ1-1|NA|NA|TRBV20-1
TGCAGTGCTAGAGATCGGCAGTATCGAGCTTTCTTT
CSARDRQYRAFF
>TRBJ1-1|NA|NA|TRBV5-1
TGCGCCAGCAGCTTGTCCCAGGGCGAAACTGAAGCTTTCTTT
CASSLSQGETEAFF
>TRBJ1-5|NA|NA|TRBV20-1
TGCAGTGCTAGAGATGGTAGCCCCGGGGCGGATCAGCCCCAGCATTTT
CSARDGSPGADQPQHF
>TRBJ2-3|NA|TRBD2|TRBV12-3/TRBV12-4
TGTGCCAGCAGTTTAGCGCCGAGCGGGGGGGTCACAGATACGCAGTATTTT
CASSLAPSGGVTDTQYF
>TRBJ1-2|NA|NA|TRBV20-1
TGCAGTGCTATGGCCCGTGGTGGTGGCTACACCTTC
CSAMARGGGYTF
>TRBJ2-5|NA|NA|TRBV6-2/TRBV6-3
TGTGCCAGCAATTGGGAGACCCAGTACTTC
CASNWETQYF
>TRBJ1-2|NA|NA|TRBV11-1
TGTGCCAGCAGCTTTGGAACAGTAAGCTACACCTTC
CASSFGTVSYTF
>TRBJ1-6|NA|NA|TRBV15
TGTGCCACCAGCAGAGAACAGAATTCACCCCTCCACTTT
CATSREQNSPLHF
>TRBJ2-5|once|NA|TRBV20-1
TGCAGTGCTCCCTGGACAGAAGAGACCCAGTACTTC
CSAPWTEETQYF
>TRBJ1-1|NA|NA|TRBV3-1
TGTGCCAGCAGCCAATCGACAGGGAACACTGAAGCTTTCTTT
CASSQSTGNTEAFF
>TRBJ1-2|NA|NA|TRBV20-1
TGCAGTGCTAGAAAGCAGGGGATTCCTACCTATGGCTACACCTTC
CSARKQGIPTYGYTF
>TRBJ1-5|few|NA|TRBV7-2
TGTGCCAGCAGCTTAGATTCTGCAGGCAATCAGCCCCAGCATTTT
CASSLDSAGNQPQHF
>TRBJ2-7|NA|NA|TRBV4-3
TGCGCCAGCAGCCAAGATCTAGTCTACGAGCAGTACTTC
CASSQDLVYEQYF
>TRBJ2-5|NA|NA|TRBV7-3
TGTGCCAGCAGGTCGGGTTCGGGTGGGGAGACCCAGTACTTC
CASRSGSGGETQYF
>TRBJ2-1|NA|NA|TRBV7-3
TGTGCCAGCAGCTTTCGTAGTAACCGTGAGCAGTTCTTC
CASSFRSNREQFF
>TRBJ2-3|NA|NA|TRBV20-1
TGCAGTGCTAGAGACATCAGAGGGGGGGGCACAGATACGCAGTATTTT
CSARDIRGGGTDTQYF
>TRBJ1-5|once|NA|TRBV20-1
TGCAGTGCTAGGAGAGCCGGGACGGCCGACAATCAGCCCCAGCATTTT
CSARRAGTADNQPQHF
>TRBJ2-2|NA|NA|TRBV9
TGTGCCAGCAGCGTAGTCCCGGGGGACACCGGGGAGCTTTTTTTT
CASSVVPGDTGELFF
>TRBJ2-7|NA|NA|TRBV9
TGTGCCAGCAGCGTAGATCCGGGGTCCTACGAGCAGTACTTC
CASSVDPGSYEQYF
>TRBJ2-3|NA|NA|TRBV7-9
TGTGCCAGCAGCTTTGTTCCAGGGGCAGATACGCAGTATTTT
CASSFVPGADTQYF
>TRBJ2-4|NA|TRBD2|TRBV20-1
TGCAGTGCTAGACCCGGACTAGCGGAAAACATTCAGTACTTC
CSARPGLAENIQYF
>TRBJ1-2|NA|NA|TRBV29-1
TGCAGCGTTGAAGATCCCACCCTCATAACGGGGGGGGGCTACACCTTC
CSVEDPTLITGGGYTF
>TRBJ2-5|NA|NA|TRBV5-1
TGCGCCAGCAGCGGGGGGGACATCCAAGAGACCCAGTACTTC
CASSGGDIQETQYF
>TRBJ2-2|NA|TRBD1|TRBV10-3
TGTGCCATCAAGGGACAGGGGGTTCCAGGTGTCCTGTTTTTT
CAIKGQGVPGVLFF
>TRBJ1-4|NA|NA|TRBV4-2
TGTGCCAGCAGCCAAGGAAATGAAAAACTGTTTTTT
CASSQGNEKLFF
>TRBJ2-2|NA|NA|TRBV7-2
TGTGCCAGCAGCTTAGGATCCGCCACCGGGGAGCTGTTTTTT
CASSLGSATGELFF
>TRBJ1-2|NA|TRBD1|TRBV27
TGTGCCAGCAGTGTCGGACAGGGAGGCTATGGCTACACCTTC
CASSVGQGGYGYTF
>TRBJ1-5|NA|NA|TRBV28
TGTGCCAGCAGTCCCATCCGGGGGCCGCCACTATTT
CASSPIRGPPLF
>TRBJ1-4|NA|NA|TRBV19
TGTGCCAGTAGTATAGATCTATCTCTAAATGAAAAACTGTTTTTT
CASSIDLSLNEKLFF
>TRBJ2-7|NA|TRBD1|TRBV4-3
TGCGCCAGCAGCCGGGACAGGGTCAGCTCCTACGAGCAGTACTTC
CASSRDRVSSYEQYF